The entry that follows covers one T cell receptor beta chain sequence. The entry originates in a study of blood T cell repertoires in COVID-19. Original analysis: Amplification from reference gene primers served as the basis for estimated nucleated cell counts. The data were produced by immunoSEQ multiplex PCR, yet TCRdb's version contains in-frame clones alone and is incomplete. That table supplies the V and J calls and clone size; D and trimming were determined from the DNA. The sample contains 150,000 to 250,000 clones, about four fifths of which appear only once. This CDR3 is 13 amino acids long. J was trimmed by 6 bases and V by 5 bases; bases with no gene match: 6. Per germline, CDR1 MNHEY and CDR2 SVGEGT.

This chain joins TRBV6-2 or TRBV6-3 and TRBJ2-5; TRBD1 matches 7 bases. This receptor was identified in a woman in her forties with COVID-19, enrolled during active disease. The material sequenced was peripheral blood. As DNA, the CDR3 is TGTGCCAGCAGTCCCGACAGGGTCCAGACCCAGTACTTC. It yields the protein CASSPDRVQTQYF.